This T cell receptor (beta chain) was documented in a study of memory CD4+ T cells and cytomegalovirus serostatus. Overall study findings and caveats: A US-trained random forest predicted CMV serostatus with median AUC about 0.92.

With respect to this clone: The antigen is unknown.

TCRdb's copy holds only in-frame clones and misses some; the assay was immunoSEQ multiplex PCR. The data hold about 31,000 clones, with approximately 76% observed a single time. Single viable CD3+CD4+CD8-CD45RO+ cells were sorted as the memory CD4+ T cells. Between the trimmed V and J ends, which lost 1 base and 2 bases, there was a span of 8 bases. The CDR3 loop spans 14 amino acids. The V gene's germline CDR1 is LNHNV and CDR2 YYDKDF (reference sequence). The sequenced material came from memory CD4+ T cells from blood. The source is an adult in good health and CMV-seronegative. Some clones in this sample may be carry-over from other donors' samples. The rearrangement links TRBV15 to TRBJ2-5, with D unresolved. In DNA, the CDR3 is TGTGCCACCAGCAGAGTTGGGTTTCAAGAGACCCAGTACTTC. Translated: CATSRVGFQETQYF. Full variable domain (rest looked up from reference TRBV15 and TRBJ2-5): DAMVIQNPRYQVTQFGKPVTLSCSQTLNHNVMYWYQQKSSQAPKLLFHYYDKDFNNEADTPDNFQSRRPNTSFCFLDIRSPGLGDTAMYLCATSRVGFQETQYFGPGTRLLVL.